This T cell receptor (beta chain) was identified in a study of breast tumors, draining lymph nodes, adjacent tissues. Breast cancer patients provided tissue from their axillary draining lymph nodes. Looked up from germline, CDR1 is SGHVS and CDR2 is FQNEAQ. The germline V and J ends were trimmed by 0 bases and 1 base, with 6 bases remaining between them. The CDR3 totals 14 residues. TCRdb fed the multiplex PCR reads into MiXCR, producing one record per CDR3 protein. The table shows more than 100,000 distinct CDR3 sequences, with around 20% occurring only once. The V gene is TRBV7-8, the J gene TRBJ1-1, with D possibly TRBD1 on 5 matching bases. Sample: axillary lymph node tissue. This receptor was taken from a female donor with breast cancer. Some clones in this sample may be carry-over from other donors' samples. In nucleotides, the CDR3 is TGTGCCAGCAGCTTAGCAGGGGAGAACACTGAAGCTTTCTTT. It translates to CASSLAGENTEAFF.